These T cell receptor beta chains were read from a single sample in a study of cytomegalovirus exposure and HLA in healthy donors. Repertoires were generated with immunoSEQ multiplex PCR, while TCRdb's copy carries only in-frame clones and drops some. This table has 90,000 to 120,000 clones, under 80% appearing once. Sequences were obtained from PBMCs. Every receptor here comes from a young woman in good health and CMV-seropositive. CDR3s include the opening cysteine and the closing phenylalanine or tryptophan. The D gene is left open where the match is weak. Clone size is given for some rows only: seen once, a few or many times, or a class if the clone is expanded.

>NA|TRBJ2-7|TRBV30|NA
CAWSFSYEQYF
TGTGCCTGGAGTTTTAGCTACGAGCAGTACTTC
>NA|TRBJ2-3|TRBV4-3|NA
CASSQAGTSTDTQYF
TGCGCCAGCAGCCAGGCCGGGACTAGCACAGATACGCAGTATTTT
>NA|TRBJ2-7|TRBV5-4|NA
CASSLTSSDHEQYF
TGTGCCAGCAGCTTGACTAGCTCAGACCACGAGCAGTACTTC
>NA|TRBJ2-1|TRBV7-2|NA
CASSLDAGSSYNEQFF
TGTGCCAGCAGCTTAGATGCGGGGAGCTCCTACAATGAGCAGTTCTTC
>NA|TRBJ1-6|TRBV6-1|NA
CASTGIYNSPLHF
TGTGCCAGCACGGGAATCTATAATTCACCCCTCCACTTT
>NA|TRBJ2-6|TRBV6-5|NA
CASRGRAGANVLTF
TGTGCCAGCAGGGGCAGGGCCGGGGCCAACGTCCTGACTTTC
>NA|TRBJ1-1|TRBV18|NA
CASSPTGFF
TGTGCCAGCTCACCAACAGGTTTCTTT
>NA|TRBJ2-1|TRBV30|NA
CAWSLSYNEQFF
TGTGCCTGGAGTCTCTCCTACAATGAGCAGTTCTTC
>TRBD2|TRBJ2-5|TRBV28|once
CASTIIAGVQETQYF
TGTGCCAGCACCATCATAGCGGGAGTGCAAGAGACCCAGTACTTC
>TRBD1|TRBJ1-2|TRBV9|NA
CASSTTGLGGYTF
TGTGCCAGCAGCACGACAGGGTTGGGGGGCTACACCTTC
>NA|TRBJ2-7|TRBV10-3|NA
CAISTPVSYEQYF
TGTGCCATCAGTACCCCAGTCTCCTACGAGCAGTACTTC
>NA|TRBJ2-3|TRBV6-4|few
CASSALGSSTDTQYF
TGTGCCAGCAGTGCCCTCGGGAGTAGTACAGATACGCAGTATTTT
>NA|TRBJ1-4|TRBV18|NA
CASSPQGPKEEKLFF
TGTGCCAGCTCACCGCAGGGGCCCAAGGAAGAAAAACTGTTTTTT
>NA|TRBJ2-2|TRBV9|NA
CASSAGSGVAGELFF
TGTGCCAGCAGCGCTGGGTCAGGGGTTGCCGGGGAGCTGTTTTTT
>NA|TRBJ1-2|TRBV5-6|NA
CASSLGLPYGYTF
TGTGCCAGCAGCTTGGGGCTCCCCTATGGCTACACCTTC
>NA|TRBJ1-1|TRBV29-1|NA
CSPYYVGNTEAFF
TGCAGCCCTTACTATGTAGGGAACACTGAAGCTTTCTTT
>TRBD2|TRBJ2-2|TRBV7-3|NA
CASSSGTSVNTGELFF
TGTGCCAGCAGTTCCGGGACTAGCGTAAACACCGGGGAGCTGTTTTTT
>TRBD1|TRBJ2-1|TRBV5-1|NA
CASSLGDRVDEQFF
TGCGCCAGCAGCTTAGGGGACAGGGTTGATGAGCAGTTCTTC
>TRBD1|TRBJ2-1|TRBV4-1|NA
CATLDRGLGEQFF
TGCGCCACCTTGGACAGGGGGCTAGGTGAGCAGTTCTTC
>NA|TRBJ1-2|TRBV6-1|few
CASISEPTVQSGYTF
TGTGCCAGCATATCGGAGCCGACGGTCCAGTCTGGCTACACCTTC
>NA|TRBJ2-6|TRBV7-2|NA
CASSLGPPGANVLTF
TGTGCCAGCAGCTTAGGGCCCCCGGGGGCCAACGTCCTGACTTTC
>TRBD2|TRBJ2-1|TRBV30|NA
CAWSVPIRTSAFLYNEQFF
TGTGCCTGGAGTGTACCAATCAGGACTAGCGCTTTCCTGTACAATGAGCAGTTCTTC
>NA|TRBJ2-7|TRBV7-2|NA
CASSAESGFSEQYF
TGTGCCAGCAGCGCAGAGAGCGGATTCTCCGAGCAGTACTTC
>TRBD2|TRBJ2-1|TRBV27|NA
CASSPWTSGSYNEQFF
TGTGCCAGCAGTCCATGGACTAGCGGGAGTTACAATGAGCAGTTCTTC
>TRBD2|TRBJ2-2|TRBV4-3|NA
CASSHTLGLAVNTGELFF
TGCGCCAGCAGCCACACGTTGGGACTAGCGGTGAACACCGGGGAGCTGTTTTTT
>TRBD2|TRBJ2-7|TRBV18|NA
CASSPGREKVWEQYF
TGTGCCAGCTCACCGGGGCGGGAGAAGGTGTGGGAGCAGTACTTC
>TRBD2|TRBJ2-3|TRBV28|few
CASSFLAEGDTQYF
TGTGCCAGCAGTTTTCTAGCGGAGGGAGATACGCAGTATTTT